This T cell receptor beta chain was identified in a study of cytomegalovirus exposure and HLA in healthy donors. Regarding the study as a whole: A few of the chains that were CMV-associated were confirmed in vitro to be specific for CMV antigens. It was approximately 160 TCR beta chains that were listed as cytomegalovirus-associated. In the approximately 120 validation repertoires, a later analysis found that first-cohort TCR clusters tended to co-occur.

The donors were members of the validation cohort, which comprised around 110 subjects and was separate from the first cohort of 670 or so subjects. Of note for this clone: Its antigen is undetermined.

TCRdb keeps only in-frame clones here, not all; method: immunoSEQ multiplex PCR. The table lists 200,000 to 250,000 clones, 80% to 95% of them singletons. Trimming removed 0 bases from V and 2 bases from J, with 7 bases in between. The CDR3 covers 14 residues. The germline CDR1 and CDR2 sequences are SGHRS and YFSETQ. Sequences were obtained from PBMCs. The receptor was derived from a woman younger than 30 in good health and CMV-seronegative. The genes are TRBV5-1 and TRBJ2-3; D gene unclear. The CDR3 sequence: CASSLGANTDTQYF. The CDR3 DNA reads as TGCGCCAGCAGCTTGGGGGCGAACACAGATACGCAGTATTTT.